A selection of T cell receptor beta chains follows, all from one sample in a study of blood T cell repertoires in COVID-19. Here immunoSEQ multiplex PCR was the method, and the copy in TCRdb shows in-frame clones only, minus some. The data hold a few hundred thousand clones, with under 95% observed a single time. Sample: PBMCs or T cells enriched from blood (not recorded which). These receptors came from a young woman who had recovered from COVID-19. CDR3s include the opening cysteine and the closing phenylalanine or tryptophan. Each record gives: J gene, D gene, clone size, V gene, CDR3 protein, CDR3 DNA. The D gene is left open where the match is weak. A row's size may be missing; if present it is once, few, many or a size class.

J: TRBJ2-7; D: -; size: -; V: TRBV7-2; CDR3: CASSSQGSTYEQYF; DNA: TGTGCCAGCAGCTCCCAGGGAAGTACCTACGAGCAGTACTTC
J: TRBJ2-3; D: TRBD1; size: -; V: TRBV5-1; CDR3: CASTPGTGTDTQYF; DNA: TGCGCCAGCACCCCCGGGACAGGCACAGATACGCAGTATTTT
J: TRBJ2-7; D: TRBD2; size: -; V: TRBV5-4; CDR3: CASSSPNGGGSSYEQYF; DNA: TGTGCCAGCAGCTCCCCCAATGGCGGGGGGAGCTCCTACGAGCAGTACTTC
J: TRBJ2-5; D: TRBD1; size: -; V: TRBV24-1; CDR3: CAVSGGQGIEETQYF; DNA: TGTGCCGTTAGTGGGGGACAGGGGATCGAGGAGACCCAGTACTTC
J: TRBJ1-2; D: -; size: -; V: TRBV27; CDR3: CASSPQPTGNYGYTF; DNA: TGTGCCAGCAGTCCCCAACCCACAGGGAACTATGGCTACACCTTC
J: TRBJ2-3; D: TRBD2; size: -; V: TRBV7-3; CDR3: CASSPGLAGGPGNTQYF; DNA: TGTGCCAGCAGCCCCGGACTAGCGGGAGGGCCAGGGAATACGCAGTATTTT
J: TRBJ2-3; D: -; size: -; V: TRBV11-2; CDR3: CASSLVRSFATDTQYF; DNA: TGTGCCAGCAGCTTAGTTCGCAGTTTCGCCACAGATACGCAGTATTTT
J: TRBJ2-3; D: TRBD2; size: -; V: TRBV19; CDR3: CASSSRTSGLTDTQYF; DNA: TGTGCCAGTAGTTCTCGGACTAGCGGCCTCACAGATACGCAGTATTTT
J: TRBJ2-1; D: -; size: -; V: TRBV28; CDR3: CASSLGGSGPFF; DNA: TGTGCCAGCAGTTTGGGGGGTAGCGGACCGTTCTTC
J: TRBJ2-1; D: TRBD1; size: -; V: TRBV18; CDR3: CASSQDRGSYNEQFF; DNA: TGTGCCAGCTCACAGGACAGGGGCTCCTACAATGAGCAGTTCTTC
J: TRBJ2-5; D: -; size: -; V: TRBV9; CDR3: CASSETNEETQYF; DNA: TGTGCCAGCAGCGAGACTAACGAAGAGACCCAGTACTTC
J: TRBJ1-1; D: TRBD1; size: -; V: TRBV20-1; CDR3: CSASLGTGSSFF; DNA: TGCAGTGCTAGTCTGGGGACAGGGTCGTCTTTCTTT
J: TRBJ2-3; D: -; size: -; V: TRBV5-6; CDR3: CASSPPLGGRITDTQYF; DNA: TGTGCCAGCAGCCCCCCCTTGGGTGGCAGGATCACAGATACGCAGTATTTT
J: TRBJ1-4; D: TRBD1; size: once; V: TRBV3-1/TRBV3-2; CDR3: CASTELGQGGEKLFF; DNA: TGTGCCAGCACCGAATTGGGACAGGGGGGCGAAAAACTGTTTTTT
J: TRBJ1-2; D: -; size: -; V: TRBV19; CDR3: CASSIEVDYGYTF; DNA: TGTGCCAGTAGTATTGAGGTGGATTATGGCTACACCTTC
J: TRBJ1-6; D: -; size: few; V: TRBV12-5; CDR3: CVKRDKNSPLHF; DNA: TGTGTCAAGAGAGACAAAAATTCACCCCTCCACTTT
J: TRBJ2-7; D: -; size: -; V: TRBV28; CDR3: CASSLTGSYEQYF; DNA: TGTGCCAGCAGTTTAACGGGTTCCTACGAGCAGTACTTC
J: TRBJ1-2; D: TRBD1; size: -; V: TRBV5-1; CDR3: CASSTGTGFSYGYTF; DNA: TGCGCCAGCAGCACCGGGACAGGGTTCAGCTATGGCTACACCTTC
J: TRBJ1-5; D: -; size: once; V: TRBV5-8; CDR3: CASSLAGRDNQPQHF; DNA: TGTGCCAGCAGCTTGGCAGGGAGGGATAATCAGCCCCAGCATTTT
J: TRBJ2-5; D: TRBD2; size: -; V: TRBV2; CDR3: CASRRGGQETQYF; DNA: TGTGCCAGCAGACGGGGGGGTCAAGAGACCCAGTACTTC
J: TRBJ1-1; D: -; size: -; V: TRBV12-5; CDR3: CASGLVLEGRGTEAFF; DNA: TGTGCTAGTGGTTTGGTATTAGAAGGAAGGGGCACTGAAGCTTTCTTT
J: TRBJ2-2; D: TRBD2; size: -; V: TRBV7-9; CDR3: CASRYSTLAGVGGELFF; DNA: TGTGCCAGCAGATACTCGACTCTAGCGGGAGTGGGCGGGGAGCTGTTTTTT
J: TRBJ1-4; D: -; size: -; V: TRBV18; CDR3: CASSLLRGPEKLFF; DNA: TGTGCCAGCTCACTCTTACGGGGTCCCGAAAAACTGTTTTTT
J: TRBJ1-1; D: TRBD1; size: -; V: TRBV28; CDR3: CASSLPGQGNTEAFF; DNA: TGTGCCAGCAGTCTTCCGGGACAGGGGAACACTGAAGCTTTCTTT
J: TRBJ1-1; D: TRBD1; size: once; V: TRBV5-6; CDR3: CASSKGDRALNTEAFF; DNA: TGTGCCAGCAGCAAGGGGGACAGGGCACTGAACACTGAAGCTTTCTTT
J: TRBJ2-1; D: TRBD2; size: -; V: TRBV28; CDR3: CASGVAGRYEQFF; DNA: TGTGCCAGCGGTGTAGCGGGACGGTATGAGCAGTTCTTC
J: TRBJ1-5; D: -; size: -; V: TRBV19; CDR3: CASSGYQGIGNQPQHF; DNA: TGTGCCAGTAGTGGTTACCAGGGGATAGGCAATCAGCCCCAGCATTTT
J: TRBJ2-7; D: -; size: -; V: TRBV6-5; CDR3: CASSHGQSIYEQYF; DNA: TGTGCCAGCAGTCATGGACAGAGCATCTACGAGCAGTACTTC
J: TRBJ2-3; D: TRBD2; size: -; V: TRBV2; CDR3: CASSEAGGGADTQYF; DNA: TGTGCCAGCAGTGAAGCCGGGGGGGGCGCAGATACGCAGTATTTT
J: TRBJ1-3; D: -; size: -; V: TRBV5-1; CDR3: CASSLGALENTIYF; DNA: TGCGCCAGCAGCTTGGGAGCTCTGGAGAACACCATATATTTT
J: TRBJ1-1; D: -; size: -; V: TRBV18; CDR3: CASSPQTAEAFF; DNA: TGTGCCAGCTCACCCCAAACAGCTGAAGCTTTCTTT
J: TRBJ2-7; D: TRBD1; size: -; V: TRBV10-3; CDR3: CAITGQGDEQYF; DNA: TGTGCCATCACCGGACAGGGGGACGAGCAGTACTTC
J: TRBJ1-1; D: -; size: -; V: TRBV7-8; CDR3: CASQLQGTTEAFF; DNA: TGTGCCAGCCAGCTTCAGGGAACGACTGAAGCTTTCTTT
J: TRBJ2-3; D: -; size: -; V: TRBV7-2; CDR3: CASSLASATDTQYF; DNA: TGTGCCAGCAGCTTAGCTTCAGCGACAGATACGCAGTATTTT
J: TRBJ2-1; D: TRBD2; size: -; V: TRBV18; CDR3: CASSPRGGNLYNEQFF; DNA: TGTGCCAGCTCACCACGGGGGGGGAACCTTTACAATGAGCAGTTCTTC
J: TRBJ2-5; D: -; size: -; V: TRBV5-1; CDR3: CASSLASMRETQYF; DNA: TGCGCCAGCAGCTTGGCGTCAATGAGGGAGACCCAGTACTTC
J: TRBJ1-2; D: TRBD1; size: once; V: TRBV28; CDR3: CASSQGQNYGYTF; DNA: TGTGCCAGCAGTCAGGGACAGAACTATGGCTACACCTTC
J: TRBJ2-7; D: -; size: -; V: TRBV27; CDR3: CASSLGAAYEQYF; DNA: TGTGCCAGCAGTTTAGGAGCGGCCTACGAGCAGTACTTC
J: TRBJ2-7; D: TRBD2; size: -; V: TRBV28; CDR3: CASRKLAGGIYEQYF; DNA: TGTGCCAGCAGGAAACTAGCGGGGGGCATTTACGAGCAGTACTTC
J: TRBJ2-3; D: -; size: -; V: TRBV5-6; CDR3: CASSGPGGVTDTQYF; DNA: TGTGCCAGCAGCGGGCCGGGGGGCGTGACAGATACGCAGTATTTT
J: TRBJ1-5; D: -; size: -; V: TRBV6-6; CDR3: CASKTGSQPQHF; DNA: TGTGCCAGTAAGACAGGCAGTCAGCCCCAGCATTTT
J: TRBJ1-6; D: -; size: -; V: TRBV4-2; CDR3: CASSQSRQVNSPLHF; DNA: TGTGCCAGCAGCCAATCCCGACAGGTGAATTCACCCCTCCACTTT
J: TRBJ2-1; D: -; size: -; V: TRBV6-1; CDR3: CASSERRDGEQFF; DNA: TGTGCCAGCAGTGAACGGCGGGACGGGGAGCAGTTCTTC
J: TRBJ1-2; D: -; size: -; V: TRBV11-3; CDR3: CASSRGGEGYTF; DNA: TGTGCCAGCAGCCGGGGGGGAGAAGGCTACACCTTC
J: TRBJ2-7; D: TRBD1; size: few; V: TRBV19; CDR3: CASSRDSSYEQYF; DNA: TGTGCCAGTAGTAGGGACAGCTCCTACGAGCAGTACTTC
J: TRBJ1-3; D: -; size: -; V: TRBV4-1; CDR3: CASSQVPGVGNTIYF; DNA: TGCGCCAGCAGCCAAGTTCCGGGGGTTGGAAACACCATATATTTT
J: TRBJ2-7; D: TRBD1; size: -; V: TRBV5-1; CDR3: CASSLGQGKYEQYF; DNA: TGCGCCAGCAGCTTGGGACAGGGGAAATACGAGCAGTACTTC
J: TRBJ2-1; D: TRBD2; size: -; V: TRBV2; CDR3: CASRVLAGGHNEQFF; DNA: TGTGCCAGCAGAGTTCTAGCGGGGGGCCACAATGAGCAGTTCTTC
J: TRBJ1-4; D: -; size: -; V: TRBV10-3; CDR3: CAISGIKGEKLFF; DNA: TGTGCCATCAGCGGGATTAAGGGTGAAAAACTGTTTTTT
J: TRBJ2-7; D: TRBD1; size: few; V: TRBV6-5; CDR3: CASNTGTGMYEQYF; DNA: TGTGCCAGCAATACCGGGACAGGGATGTACGAGCAGTACTTC
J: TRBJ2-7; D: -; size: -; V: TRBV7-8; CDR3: CASSLDRNEQYF; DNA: TGTGCCAGCAGCCTCGACAGGAACGAGCAGTACTTC
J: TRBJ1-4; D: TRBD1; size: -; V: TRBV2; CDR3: CASTTGGAGEKLFF; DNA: TGTGCCAGTACCACAGGGGGCGCGGGCGAAAAACTGTTTTTT
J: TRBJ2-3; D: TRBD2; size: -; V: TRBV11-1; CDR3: CASSSASGGFHNTQYF; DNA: TGTGCCAGCAGCTCGGCTAGCGGAGGGTTTCATAATACGCAGTATTTT
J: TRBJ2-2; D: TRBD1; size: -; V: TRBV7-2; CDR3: CASSLMGQGVTGELFF; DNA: TGTGCCAGCAGCTTAATGGGACAGGGGGTCACCGGGGAGCTGTTTTTT